Listed below are T cell receptor beta chains from one sample, sequenced in a study of CD8 T cells in ankylosing spondylitis. MiXCR, applied by TCRdb to the 5' RACE reads, yields one record per CDR3 protein. This table holds hundreds of thousands of distinct CDR3 sequences, about an eighth found once. Specimen: blood, either unsorted or a sorted T cell fraction (not recorded which). Receptor source: a male donor with ankylosing spondylitis. CDR3s include the opening cysteine and the closing phenylalanine or tryptophan. A D gene is named only where the DNA matches it firmly. Some rows mark clone size as missing; the rest say once, few, many or name a class of expanded clone.

TRBD2	TRBV6-5	TRBJ2-2	-	CASSYRGGQATGELFF	TGTGCCAGCAGTTACCGGGGGGGTCAGGCCACCGGGGAGCTGTTTTTT
-	TRBV5-1	TRBJ1-6	few	CASSLDSNNSPLHF	TGCGCCAGCAGCTTGGACAGCAATAATTCACCCCTCCACTTT
TRBD1	TRBV20-1	TRBJ1-2	few	CSARATGTDYGYTF	TGCAGTGCTAGAGCCACCGGGACAGACTATGGCTACACCTTC
-	TRBV5-1	TRBJ2-7	few	CASSPKYF	TGCGCCAGCAGCCCTAAGTACTTC
TRBD1	TRBV20-1	TRBJ1-3	few	CSARGQGVLPGNTIYF	TGCAGTGCTAGAGGACAGGGGGTACTCCCTGGAAACACCATATATTTT
TRBD1	TRBV30	TRBJ2-1	few	CAWSTGGFEQFF	TGTGCCTGGAGTACAGGGGGCTTTGAGCAGTTCTTC
-	TRBV20-1	TRBJ2-6	-	CSATRGTAGANVLTF	TGCAGTGCCACTCGAGGGACGGCTGGGGCCAACGTCCTGACTTTC
TRBD1	TRBV20-1	TRBJ1-1	many	CSARDRARGTEAFF	TGCAGTGCTCGGGACAGGGCCCGGGGTACTGAAGCTTTCTTT
-	TRBV20-1	TRBJ1-5	few	CSAMRVGDGNQPQHF	TGCAGTGCAATGAGAGTCGGTGATGGCAATCAGCCCCAGCATTTT
-	TRBV6-1	TRBJ2-3	-	CASILHGTDTQYF	TGTGCCAGCATATTGCACGGCACAGATACGCAGTATTTT
TRBD1	TRBV5-1	TRBJ2-1	few	CASGASTGGNEQFF	TGCGCCAGCGGGGCAAGTACAGGGGGCAATGAGCAGTTCTTC
TRBD2	TRBV20-1	TRBJ2-3	-	CSARRREVGDTQYF	TGCAGTGCTAGAAGGCGGGAGGTGGGAGATACGCAGTATTTT
TRBD1	TRBV20-1	TRBJ2-5	few	CSASKGAKTQYF	TGCAGTGCTAGCAAGGGGGCGAAGACCCAGTACTTC
-	TRBV11-1	TRBJ1-5	many	CASSYDRNQPQHF	TGTGCCAGCAGTTATGACAGAAATCAGCCCCAGCATTTT
-	TRBV5-1	TRBJ2-7	few	CASSYGSGGLDEQYF	TGCGCCAGCAGCTACGGATCCGGGGGCTTGGACGAGCAGTACTTC
TRBD1	TRBV5-1	TRBJ1-2	few	CASSVSTGGGYGYTF	TGCGCCAGCAGCGTCTCGACAGGGGGAGGTTATGGCTACACCTTC
TRBD2	TRBV15	TRBJ2-1	few	CATSRLGGSVNEQFF	TGTGCCACCAGCAGACTTGGCGGGAGTGTCAATGAGCAGTTCTTC
-	TRBV4-3	TRBJ2-4	-	CASSQGRGPENIQYF	TGCGCCAGCAGCCAAGGGCGAGGGCCGGAAAACATTCAGTACTTC
-	TRBV18	TRBJ2-1	-	CASSPDSEQFF	TGTGCCAGCTCACCGGACTCTGAGCAGTTCTTC
-	TRBV28	TRBJ2-7	many	CASSLRTGRPREQYF	TGTGCCAGCAGTTTAAGAACAGGGAGGCCACGAGAGCAGTACTTC
-	TRBV18	TRBJ2-3	-	CASSPNRAPLSTDTQYF	TGTGCCAGCTCACCTAACAGGGCCCCTCTCAGCACAGATACGCAGTATTTT
-	TRBV7-4	TRBJ2-7	few	CASSTGGRPTYEQYF	TGTGCCAGCAGCACCGGGGGACGGCCAACCTACGAGCAGTACTTC
-	TRBV7-6	TRBJ2-1	few	CASSLVRADRTIRSYNEQFF	TGTGCCAGCAGCTTAGTTCGTGCAGACAGGACTATTCGCTCCTACAATGAGCAGTTCTTC
-	TRBV6-5	TRBJ2-1	-	CASSYSGLGGYNEQFF	TGTGCCAGCAGTTACTCAGGACTAGGGGGCTACAATGAGCAGTTCTTC
-	TRBV7-2	TRBJ2-7	few	CASSPTGRVYEQYF	TGTGCCAGCAGCCCAACGGGACGGGTCTACGAGCAGTACTTC
-	TRBV6-4	TRBJ2-2	-	CASSMTLNTGELFF	TGTGCCAGCAGTATGACTCTGAACACCGGGGAGCTGTTTTTC
-	TRBV20-1	TRBJ2-1	-	CSALTSGRDEQFF	TGCAGTGCTTTGACCAGCGGGCGTGATGAGCAGTTCTTC
TRBD1	TRBV5-1	TRBJ2-4	few	CASSFTDRGKNIQYF	TGCGCCAGCAGCTTTACGGACAGGGGGAAAAACATTCAGTACTTC
-	TRBV4-2	TRBJ1-5	many	CASSQDDGYQPQHF	TGTGCCAGCAGCCAAGACGACGGATATCAGCCCCAGCATTTT
-	TRBV24-1	TRBJ2-3	-	CATSFDTDTQYF	TGTGCCACCTCATTTGACACAGATACGCAGTATTTT
-	TRBV5-1	TRBJ1-2	many	CASSARDRGGYTF	TGCGCCAGCAGCGCCCGAGATCGCGGTGGCTACACCTTC
TRBD2	TRBV11-2	TRBJ2-3	many	CASSWSGGTGTQYF	TGTGCCAGCAGCTGGAGCGGGGGAACCGGTACGCAGTATTTT
TRBD2	TRBV12-3/TRBV12-4	TRBJ2-3	many	CASRERGGSTDTQYF	TGTGCCAGCAGGGAGCGGGGGGGCAGCACAGATACGCAGTATTTT
-	TRBV10-3	TRBJ1-4	many	CAISGNNEKLFF	TGTGCCATCAGTGGCAATAATGAAAAACTGTTTTTT
-	TRBV6-5	TRBJ2-1	-	CASSSPGTYNEQFF	TGTGCCAGCAGTTCCCCGGGGACCTACAATGAGCAGTTCTTC
-	TRBV7-9	TRBJ1-3	many	CASSLGSGNTIYF	TGTGCCAGCAGTTTAGGCTCTGGAAACACCATATATTTT